What follows are 25 T cell receptor beta chains derived from one specimen sequenced in a study of vaccination effects on CD4 cells after COVID-19. No antigen has been identified for these receptors. Clones were sequenced by immunoSEQ multiplex PCR, and TCRdb holds only the in-frame ones, with some missing. The sample holds around 46,000 clones; around 70% are singletons and the top ten take 8.5% to 10%. A roughly 11-day culture period preceded the isolation of CD4+ T cells. Two doses of either BNT162b2 or mRNA-1273 were given to each participant. The sample in question was CD4+ T cells from PBMCs cultured without peptide, obtained after COVID-19 vaccination. These TCRs come from a human donor who received a COVID-19 vaccine.

This chain joins TRBV18 and TRBJ2-2; D ambiguous. Germline values: CDR1 KGHSH, CDR2 LQKENI. The ends were cut back, 2 bases at V and 7 bases at J, with 11 bases in the middle. The length of the CDR3 is 14 residues. The CDR3 DNA reads TGTGCCAGCTCACCATCGGAAGATCACGGGGAGCTGTTTTTT. Protein: CASSPSEDHGELFF.

The chain is built from TRBV2 and TRBJ2-5, with 9 nucleotides matching TRBD2. Germline loops: CDR1 SNHLY, CDR2 FYNNEI. The J segment lost 4 bases and the V segment lost 2 bases, leaving 8 bases of the junction unmatched. The CDR3 is 16 amino acids. The CDR3 DNA follows: TGTGCCAGCAGTGAAAATAGCGGGAGCTGGGGAGAGACCCAGTACTTC. Protein sequence: CASSENSGSWGETQYF.

The chain links TRBV3-1 (or the pseudogene TRBV3-2) to TRBJ2-1; no definite D call. Trimming shortened V by 1 base and J by 7 bases, and 5 bases separated the two germline ends. The CDR3 is 12 amino acids. Per the germline V gene, CDR1 is LGHDT and CDR2 is YNNKEL (reference sequence). CDR3: CASSQVSNEQFF. The DNA for the CDR3 is TGTGCCAGCAGCCAAGTTTCGAATGAGCAGTTCTTC.

The chain uses TRBV6-5 and TRBJ2-7; 7 nucleotides line up with TRBD2. There are 14 residues in the CDR3. J lost 3 bases, V lost 0 bases, and 2 bases had no gene match. Germline values: CDR1 MNHEY, CDR2 SVGAGI. The CDR3 coding sequence is TGTGCCAGCAGTTACTCGTCGGGAGGCTACGAGCAGTACTTC. Amino acids: CASSYSSGGYEQYF.

The genes are TRBV4-2 and TRBJ1-1, with D maybe TRBD1 (5 bases). The V end lost 2 bases, the J end lost 4 bases, and 11 bases lay between the germline ends. The CDR3 contains 14 residues. Looked up from germline, CDR1 is LGHNA and CDR2 is YNFKEQ. The CDR3 loop reads CASSQSSGSTEAFF. Written as DNA, the CDR3 is TGTGCCAGCAGCCAATCCTCAGGGTCCACTGAAGCTTTCTTT.

The chain carries TRBV6-5 and TRBJ1-4; 9 nucleotides agree with TRBD1. Germline CDR1 is MNHEY and CDR2 is SVGAGI. V was clipped by 4 bases and J by 7 bases; unmatched bases: 7. This CDR3 is 15 amino acids long. The CDR3 here is CASSLKGQGLEKLFF. The CDR3 region has the DNA TGTGCCAGCAGTTTGAAAGGACAGGGGCTTGAAAAACTGTTTTTT.

The chain employs TRBV24-1 and TRBJ2-5; TRBD2 aligns across 8 bases. With 3 bases clipped from V and 3 bases from J, the junction kept 5 bases outside the gene matches. Germline values: CDR1 KGHDR, CDR2 SFDVKD. The CDR3 sequence is 15 residues long. CDR3 DNA sequence: TGTGCCACCAGTGATCAGGGACTAGACAAAGAGACCCAGTACTTC. It encodes CATSDQGLDKETQYF.

The chain employs TRBV12-3 or TRBV12-4 and TRBJ2-3; D call uncertain. The ends were cut back, 3 bases at V and 2 bases at J, with 6 bases in the middle. This CDR3 spans 13 amino acids. The CDR3 loop reads CASSLQDTDTQYF. In DNA, the CDR3 is TGTGCCAGCAGTTTGCAGGACACAGATACGCAGTATTTT.

CDR3 DNA: TGTGCCAGCAGCTTGCTAGCGGGTGCCGGGGAGCTGTTTTTT. It translates to CASSLLAGAGELFF. The chain joins TRBV5-4 to TRBJ2-2; TRBD2 matches at 8 bases. Germline lookup yields CDR1 SGHNT and CDR2 YYREEE (reference sequence). The CDR3 is 14 residues long. Trimming took 1 base from V and 6 from J; bases not matched to a gene: 2.

The V gene is TRBV29-1, the J gene TRBJ2-7; 12 bases agree with TRBD1. V lost 7 bases to trimming and J lost 7 bases; unmatched junction nucleotides: 14. The CDR3 is 15 amino acids. Germline lookup yields CDR1 SQVTM and CDR2 ANQGSEA. The CDR3 here is CSGQTGTGGSGEQYF. The DNA for the CDR3 is TGCAGCGGACAAACCGGGACAGGGGGCTCTGGAGAGCAGTACTTC.

The chain couples TRBV10-3 to TRBJ2-7; D is undetermined. The CDR3 is 13 amino acids. V was pared by 9 bases and J by 5 bases, with 17 bases between. Germline V CDR1 and CDR2: ENHRY, SYGVKD. In DNA form, the CDR3 reads TGTGCCATAAGAACCTCAACTAACGACGAGCAGTACTTC. Encoded protein: CAIRTSTNDEQYF.

This clone was detected a few times. The chain has TRBV3-1 (or the pseudogene TRBV3-2) and TRBJ2-3; 8 nucleotides align to TRBD2. This CDR3 comprises 14 residues. V trimming: 7 bases; J trimming: 1 base; junction bases outside the gene matches: 4. From germline, CDR1 is LGHDT and CDR2 YNNKEL (reference sequence). CDR3 sequence (DNA): TGTGCCAGCAAGGGTAGCGGGGGCACAGATACGCAGTATTTT. Its protein is CASKGSGGTDTQYF.

This chain joins TRBV9 and TRBJ2-7, with TRBD1 matching 8 bases. Germline CDR1 SGDLS, CDR2 YYNGEE. The CDR3 is 15 amino acids. After removal of 0 bases from V and 3 bases from J, the junction contained 5 bases not matched to a gene. CDR3 bases: TGTGCCAGCAGCGTAGCGGCAGGGGGCGTCTACGAGCAGTACTTC. Translating gives CASSVAAGGVYEQYF. The full variable domain, in which reference TRBV9 and TRBJ2-7 provide the parts outside the CDR3, is DSGVTQTPKHLITATGQRVTLRCSPRSGDLSVYWYQQSLDQGLQFLIQYYNGEERAKGNILERFSAQQFPDLHSELNLSSLELGDSALYFCASSVAAGGVYEQYFGPGTRLTVT.

This sequence joins TRBV12-3 or TRBV12-4 and TRBJ1-1; unclear D gene. This CDR3 is 12 amino acids long. V dropped 2 bases and J dropped 5 bases, with 6 bases sitting between them. CDR3 region: CASSLWRTEAFF. The DNA of the CDR3 is TGTGCCAGCAGTTTATGGAGGACTGAAGCTTTCTTT.

The V gene is TRBV5-8, the J gene TRBJ1-1, with a possible D match to TRBD1 (5 bases). V lost 3 bases to trimming and J lost 1 base, with 16 bases between them. The CDR3 sequence is 16 residues long. CDR1 is SGHTS, CDR2 YDEGEE, per germline. Written as DNA, the CDR3 is TGTGCCAGCAGCTCGAGACAGTCATTGACGAACACTGAAGCTTTCTTT. Translated: CASSSRQSLTNTEAFF.

This clone showed up just a few times. The chain is built from TRBV2 and TRBJ2-2, with TRBD2 matching 9 bases. The CDR3 is made up of 14 amino acids. The germline CDR1 and CDR2 sequences are SNHLY and FYNNEI. Trimming at V came to 8 bases and at J to 6 bases, leaving 7 bases not matched to a gene. This CDR3 reads CASGQRGEAGELFF. As DNA, the CDR3 is TGTGCCAGCGGACAGCGGGGGGAAGCCGGGGAGCTGTTTTTT.

J is TRBJ1-3 and V is TRBV7-6; D not resolved. The CDR3 is 18 residues long. The germline V and J ends were trimmed by 5 bases and 0 bases, with 20 bases remaining between them. Germline CDR1 reads SGHVS; CDR2 reads FNYEAQ. This chain's CDR3 is CASSLWAGRRGSGNTIYF. Written as DNA, the CDR3 is TGTGCCAGCAGCCTCTGGGCAGGCCGGAGAGGCTCTGGAAACACCATATATTTT.

The rearrangement uses TRBV2 and TRBJ2-2, with TRBD2 matching over 8 bases. V dropped 4 bases and J dropped 4; count of bases not matched to a gene: 5. Per the germline V gene, CDR1 is SNHLY and CDR2 is FYNNEI. The CDR3 runs to 15 residues. The CDR3 region is CASSVAGGITGELFF. CDR3 bases: TGTGCCAGCAGTGTGGCGGGGGGAATCACCGGGGAGCTGTTTTTT.

The V and J genes are TRBV3-1 (or the pseudogene TRBV3-2) and TRBJ1-1; D not resolved. Germline V lookup: CDR1 LGHDT, CDR2 YNNKEL (reference sequence). There are 14 residues in the CDR3. V lost 0 bases and J lost 7, with 12 bases in between. The CDR3 DNA reads as TGTGCCAGCAGCCAAGAGGGGAGGGCGTTTGAAGCTTTCTTT. Translating it yields CASSQEGRAFEAFF.

The rearrangement joins TRBV9 to TRBJ2-2; 7 bases are a match to TRBD1. The V gene end was trimmed by 2 bases and the J gene end by 6 bases; junction bases not matched to a gene: 13. Per germline, CDR1 SGDLS and CDR2 YYNGEE. This CDR3 comprises 17 residues. The CDR3 bases are TGTGCCAGCAGCGTCTTCTCAGGGGGTCTAAGACCCGGGGAGCTGTTTTTT. Translation gives CASSVFSGGLRPGELFF.

The chain has TRBV6-5 and TRBJ2-2, with 7 bases fitting TRBD2. With 6 bases clipped from V and 0 bases from J, the junction kept 4 bases outside the gene matches. The CDR3 runs 15 residues. Germline V lookup: CDR1 MNHEY, CDR2 SVGAGI. This chain's CDR3 is CASSRRGANTGELFF. DNA of the CDR3: TGTGCCAGCAGCCGCCGGGGGGCGAACACCGGGGAGCTGTTTTTT.

This clone was detected only once. V and J are TRBV3-1 (or the pseudogene TRBV3-2) and TRBJ2-7; D remains unclear. CDR1 LGHDT and CDR2 YNNKEL come from the germline V gene (reference sequence). Trimming left V 0 bases short and J 2 bases short, with 5 bases between. CDR3 length: 13 residues. The CDR3 here is CASSQEGTYEQYF. The CDR3 DNA follows: TGTGCCAGCAGCCAAGAAGGCACCTACGAGCAGTACTTC.

This clone was seen a few times. V and J are TRBV2 and TRBJ2-1; D not certain. Germline V gene data show CDR1 as SNHLY and CDR2 as FYNNEI. This CDR3 is built from 14 residues. Trimming shortened V by 5 bases and J by 3 bases, and 11 bases separated the two germline ends. The CDR3 sequence is CASSSDPLYNEQFF. CDR3 coding DNA: TGTGCCAGCAGTTCGGACCCGCTCTACAATGAGCAGTTCTTC.

This rearrangement joins TRBV28 to TRBJ2-5; 7 bases line up with TRBD1. The V gene end was trimmed by 5 bases and the J gene end by 1 base; junction bases not matched to a gene: 10. The CDR3 is 16 residues long. The germline V gene encodes CDR1 MDHEN and CDR2 SYDVKM. CDR3 sequence: CASSLAGTAFQETQYF. CDR3 in DNA: TGTGCCAGCAGTCTAGCCGGGACAGCATTCCAAGAGACCCAGTACTTC. The variable domain in full, with the rest retrieved from reference TRBV28 and TRBJ2-5, is DVKVTQSSRYLVKRTGEKVFLECVQDMDHENMFWYRQDPGLGLRLIYFSYDVKMKEKGDIPEGYSVSREKKERFSLILESASTNQTSMYLCASSLAGTAFQETQYFGPGTRLLVL.

The chain employs TRBV18 and TRBJ2-1, with TRBD1 identical over 8 bases. J was trimmed by 4 bases and V by 2 bases; bases with no gene match: 10. Germline CDR1 is KGHSH and CDR2 is LQKENI. The CDR3 contains 17 residues. The CDR3 loop is CASSPWRAGGIYNEQFF. The CDR3 DNA sequence: TGTGCCAGCTCACCATGGAGGGCAGGGGGCATTTACAATGAGCAGTTCTTC.